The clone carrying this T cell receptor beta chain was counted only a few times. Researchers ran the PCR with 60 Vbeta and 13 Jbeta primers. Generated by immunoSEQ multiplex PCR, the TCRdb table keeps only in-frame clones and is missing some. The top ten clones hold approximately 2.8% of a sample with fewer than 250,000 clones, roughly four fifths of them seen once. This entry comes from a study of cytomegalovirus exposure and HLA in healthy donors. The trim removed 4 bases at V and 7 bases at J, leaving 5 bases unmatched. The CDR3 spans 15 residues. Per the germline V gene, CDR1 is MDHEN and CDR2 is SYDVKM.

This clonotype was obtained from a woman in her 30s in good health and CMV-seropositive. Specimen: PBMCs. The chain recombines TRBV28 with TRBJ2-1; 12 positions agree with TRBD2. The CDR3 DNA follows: TGTGCCAGCAGTTCCCTAGCGGGAGGGCGGAATGAGCAGTTCTTC. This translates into CASSSLAGGRNEQFF.